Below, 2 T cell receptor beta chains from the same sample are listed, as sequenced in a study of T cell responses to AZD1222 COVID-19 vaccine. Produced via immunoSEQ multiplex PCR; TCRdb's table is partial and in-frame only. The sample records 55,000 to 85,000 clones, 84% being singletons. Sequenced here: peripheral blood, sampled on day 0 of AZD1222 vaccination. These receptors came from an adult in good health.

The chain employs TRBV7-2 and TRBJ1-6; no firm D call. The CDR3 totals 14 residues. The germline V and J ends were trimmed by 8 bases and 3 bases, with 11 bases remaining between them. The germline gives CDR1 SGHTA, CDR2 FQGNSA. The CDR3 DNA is TGTGCCAGCCGCGGCGGCGGCTATAATTCACCCCTCCACTTT. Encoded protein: CASRGGGYNSPLHF.

The CDR3 DNA follows: TGTGCCAGCAGCCCCTACCCCGGGACAGCGAACTATGGCTACACCTTC. Amino acid sequence: CASSPYPGTANYGYTF. The rearrangement joins TRBV28 to TRBJ1-2; 7 bases line up with TRBD1. V was pared by 6 bases and J by 2 bases, with 12 bases of the junction left unmatched. Germline CDR1 is MDHEN and CDR2 is SYDVKM. This CDR3 is built from 16 residues.